The entry below gives a single T cell receptor beta chain sequence along with its context. Antigen unknown. This entry is derived from a study of cytomegalovirus exposure and HLA in healthy donors. Study details: Findings of an earlier analysis included about 100 million unique TCR beta sequences from some 190 million T cells.

Trimming took off 0 bases at V and 7 bases at J, with 13 bases between the two ends. The CDR3 loop spans 16 amino acids. Germline CDR1 and CDR2: LGHNA and YSLEER. 13 Jbeta primers and 60 Vbeta primers were used for the PCR. Repertoires were generated with immunoSEQ multiplex PCR, while TCRdb's copy carries only in-frame clones and drops some. In the table there are about 170,000 clones, approximately 88% of which are singletons. Study results and limitations: With later analysis, a missense DCLRE1C variant became linked to TCR beta V- and J-gene trimming. Further analysis was carried out later, and it showed several of the most significant clusters appearing linked to common viral pathogens. For most subjects, TCR beta sequences were reported to predict HLA-A and HLA-B alleles with accuracy.

Material: PBMCs. The sequence was obtained from a boy aged 2 to 9 in good health and CMV-seronegative. The gene calls are TRBV4-3 and TRBJ1-6; D is possibly TRBD1 (6 bases). CDR3 sequence reads: CASSQDMGAWNSPLHF. The CDR3 DNA follows: TGCGCCAGCAGCCAAGATATGGGGGCTTGGAATTCACCCCTCCACTTT.